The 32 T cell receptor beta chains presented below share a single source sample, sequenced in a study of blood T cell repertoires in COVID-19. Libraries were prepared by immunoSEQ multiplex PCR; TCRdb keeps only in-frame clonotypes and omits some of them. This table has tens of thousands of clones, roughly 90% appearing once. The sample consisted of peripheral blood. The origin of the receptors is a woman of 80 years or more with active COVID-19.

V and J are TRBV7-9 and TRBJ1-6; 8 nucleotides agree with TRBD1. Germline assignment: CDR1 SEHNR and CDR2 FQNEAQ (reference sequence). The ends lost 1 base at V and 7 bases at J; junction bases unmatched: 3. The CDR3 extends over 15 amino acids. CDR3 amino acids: CASSLGTGQNSPLHF. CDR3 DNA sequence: TGTGCCAGCAGCTTAGGGACAGGGCAAAATTCACCCCTCCACTTT.

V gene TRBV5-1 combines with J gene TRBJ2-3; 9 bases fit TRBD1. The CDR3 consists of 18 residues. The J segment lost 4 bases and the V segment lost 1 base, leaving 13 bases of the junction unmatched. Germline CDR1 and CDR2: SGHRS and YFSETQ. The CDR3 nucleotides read TGCGCCAGCAGCTTGCGTTTCAATCCGACAGGGGGTGCAGATACGCAGTATTTT. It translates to CASSLRFNPTGGADTQYF.

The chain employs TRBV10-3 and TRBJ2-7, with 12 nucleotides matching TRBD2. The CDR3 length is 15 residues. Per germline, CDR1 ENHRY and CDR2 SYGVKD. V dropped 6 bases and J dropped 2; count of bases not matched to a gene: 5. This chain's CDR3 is CAISEGLAGTYEQYF. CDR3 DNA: TGTGCCATCAGCGAGGGACTAGCGGGCACCTACGAGCAGTACTTC.

The CDR3 sequence is CASRRTVNSYEQYF. CDR3 DNA: TGTGCCAGCAGGAGAACAGTGAACTCCTACGAGCAGTACTTC. The V gene is TRBV3-1 (or the pseudogene TRBV3-2), the J gene TRBJ2-7; D is ambiguous. This CDR3 has 14 amino acids. V was pared by 6 bases and J by 0 bases, with 12 bases between. Germline V lookup: CDR1 LGHDT, CDR2 YNNKEL (reference sequence).

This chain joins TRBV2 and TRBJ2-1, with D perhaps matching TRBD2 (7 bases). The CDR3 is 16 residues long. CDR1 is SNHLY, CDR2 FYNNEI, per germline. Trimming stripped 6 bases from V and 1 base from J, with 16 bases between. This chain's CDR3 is CASSERGGESYNEQFF. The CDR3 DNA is TGTGCCAGCAGCGAACGAGGGGGGGAATCCTACAATGAGCAGTTCTTC.

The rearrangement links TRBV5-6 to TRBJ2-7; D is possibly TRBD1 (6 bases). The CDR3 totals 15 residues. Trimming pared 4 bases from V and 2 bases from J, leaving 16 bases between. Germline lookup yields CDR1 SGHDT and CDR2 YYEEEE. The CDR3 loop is CASSGIQGWAYEQYF. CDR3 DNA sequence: TGTGCCAGCAGCGGAATACAGGGATGGGCCTACGAGCAGTACTTC.

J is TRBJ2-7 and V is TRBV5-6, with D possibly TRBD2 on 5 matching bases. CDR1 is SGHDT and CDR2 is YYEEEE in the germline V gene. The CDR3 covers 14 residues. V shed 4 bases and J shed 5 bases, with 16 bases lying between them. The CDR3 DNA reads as TGTGCCAGCAGCCCCGCGGGTAGGATACACGAGCAGTACTTC. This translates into CASSPAGRIHEQYF. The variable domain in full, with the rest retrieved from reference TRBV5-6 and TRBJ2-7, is DAGVTQSPTHLIKTRGQQVTLRCSPKSGHDTVSWYQQALGQGPQFIFQYYEEEERQRGNFPDRFSGHQFPNYSSELNVNALLLGDSALYLCASSPAGRIHEQYFGPGTRLTVT.

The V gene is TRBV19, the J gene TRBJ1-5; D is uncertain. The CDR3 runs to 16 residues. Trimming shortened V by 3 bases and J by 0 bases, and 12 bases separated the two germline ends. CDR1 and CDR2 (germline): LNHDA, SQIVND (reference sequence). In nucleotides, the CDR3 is TGTGCCAGTAGTATCGCGGCAGACCTTAGCAATCAGCCCCAGCATTTT. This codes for CASSIAADLSNQPQHF.

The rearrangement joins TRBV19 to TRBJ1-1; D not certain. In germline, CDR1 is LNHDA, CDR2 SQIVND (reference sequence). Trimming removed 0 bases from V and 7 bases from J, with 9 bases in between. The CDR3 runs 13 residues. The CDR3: CASSIDPRNEAFF. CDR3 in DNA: TGTGCCAGTAGTATAGATCCGAGGAATGAAGCTTTCTTT.

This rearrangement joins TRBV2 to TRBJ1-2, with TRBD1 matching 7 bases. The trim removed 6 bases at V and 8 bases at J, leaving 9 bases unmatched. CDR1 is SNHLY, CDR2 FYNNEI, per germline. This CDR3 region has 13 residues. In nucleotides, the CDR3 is TGTGCCAGCAGCCCGGGACAGTACTCGGGCTACACCTTC. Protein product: CASSPGQYSGYTF.

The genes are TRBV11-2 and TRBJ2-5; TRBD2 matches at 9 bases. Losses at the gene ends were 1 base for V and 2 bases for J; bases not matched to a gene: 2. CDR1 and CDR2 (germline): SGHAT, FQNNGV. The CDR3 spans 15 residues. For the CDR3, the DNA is TGTGCCAGCAGCTTAGTAGCGGGGGTACAAGAGACCCAGTACTTC. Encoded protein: CASSLVAGVQETQYF.

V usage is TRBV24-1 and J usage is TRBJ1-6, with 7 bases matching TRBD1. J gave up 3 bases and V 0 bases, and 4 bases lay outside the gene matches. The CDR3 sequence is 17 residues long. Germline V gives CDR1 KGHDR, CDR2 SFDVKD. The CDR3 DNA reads TGTGCCACCAGTGATTTGACAGGGGACCTCTATAATTCACCCCTCCACTTT. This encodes CATSDLTGDLYNSPLHF.

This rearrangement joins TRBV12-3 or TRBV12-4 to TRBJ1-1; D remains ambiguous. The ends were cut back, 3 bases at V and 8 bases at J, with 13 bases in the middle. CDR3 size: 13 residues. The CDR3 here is CASSFTGHREAFF. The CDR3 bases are TGTGCCAGCAGTTTCACTGGTCACCGAGAAGCTTTCTTT.

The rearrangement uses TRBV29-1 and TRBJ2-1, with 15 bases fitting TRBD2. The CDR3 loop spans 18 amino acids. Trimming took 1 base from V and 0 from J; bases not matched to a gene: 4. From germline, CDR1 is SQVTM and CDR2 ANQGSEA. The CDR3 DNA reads TGCAGCGTTGAAGGGACTAGCGGGGGGGCGAGCTCCTACAATGAGCAGTTCTTC. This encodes CSVEGTSGGASSYNEQFF.

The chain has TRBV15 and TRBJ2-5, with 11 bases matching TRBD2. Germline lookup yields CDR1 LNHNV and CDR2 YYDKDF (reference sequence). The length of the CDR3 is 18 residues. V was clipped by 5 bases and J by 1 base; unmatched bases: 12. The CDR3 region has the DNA TGTGCCACCAGCCAGGGGGGAGCGGGACTAGCGGTCCAAGAGACCCAGTACTTC. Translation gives CATSQGGAGLAVQETQYF.

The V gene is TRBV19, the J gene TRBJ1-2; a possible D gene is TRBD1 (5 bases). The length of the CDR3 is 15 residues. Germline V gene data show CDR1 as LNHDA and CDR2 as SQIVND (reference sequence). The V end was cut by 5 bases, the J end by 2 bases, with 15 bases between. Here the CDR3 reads CASSGRQRTNYGYTF. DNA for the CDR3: TGTGCCAGTAGTGGCAGACAGCGCACAAACTATGGCTACACCTTC.

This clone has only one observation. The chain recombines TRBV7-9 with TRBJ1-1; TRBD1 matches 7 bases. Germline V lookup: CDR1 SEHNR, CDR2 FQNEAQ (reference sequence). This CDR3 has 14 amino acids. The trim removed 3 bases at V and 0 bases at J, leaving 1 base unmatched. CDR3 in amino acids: CASSFGQVNTEAFF. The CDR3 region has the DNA TGTGCCAGCAGCTTCGGACAGGTGAACACTGAAGCTTTCTTT.

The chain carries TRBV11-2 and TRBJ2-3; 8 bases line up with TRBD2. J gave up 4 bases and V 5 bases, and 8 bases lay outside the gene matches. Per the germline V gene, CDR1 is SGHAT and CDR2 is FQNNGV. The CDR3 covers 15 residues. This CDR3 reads CASSARGGVADTQYF. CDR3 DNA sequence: TGTGCCAGCAGCGCCCGGGGGGGAGTAGCAGATACGCAGTATTTT.

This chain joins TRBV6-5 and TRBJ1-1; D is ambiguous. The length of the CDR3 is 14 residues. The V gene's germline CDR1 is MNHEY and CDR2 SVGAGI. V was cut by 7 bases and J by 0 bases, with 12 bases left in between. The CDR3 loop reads CASNKEQLNTEAFF. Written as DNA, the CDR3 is TGTGCCAGCAATAAGGAACAGTTGAACACTGAAGCTTTCTTT.

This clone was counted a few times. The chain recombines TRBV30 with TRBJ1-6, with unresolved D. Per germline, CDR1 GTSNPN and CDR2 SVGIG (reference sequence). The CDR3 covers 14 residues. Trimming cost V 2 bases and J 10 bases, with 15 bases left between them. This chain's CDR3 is CAWSIPGPNSPLHF. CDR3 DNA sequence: TGTGCCTGGAGTATACCGGGTCCTAACTCACCCCTCCACTTT.

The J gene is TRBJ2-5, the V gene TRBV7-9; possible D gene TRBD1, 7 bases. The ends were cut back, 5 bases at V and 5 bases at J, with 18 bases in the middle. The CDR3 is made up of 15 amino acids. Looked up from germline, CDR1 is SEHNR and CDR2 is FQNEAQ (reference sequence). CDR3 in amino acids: CASSPSEGAGETQYF. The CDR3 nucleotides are TGTGCCAGCAGCCCCTCGGAGGGGGCGGGGGAGACCCAGTACTTC.

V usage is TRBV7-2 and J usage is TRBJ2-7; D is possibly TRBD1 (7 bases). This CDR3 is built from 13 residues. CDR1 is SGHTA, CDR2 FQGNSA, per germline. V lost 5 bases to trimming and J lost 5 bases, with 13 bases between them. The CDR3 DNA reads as TGTGCCAGCAGCCTCAGGGGGGCCCACGAGCAGTACTTC. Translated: CASSLRGAHEQYF.

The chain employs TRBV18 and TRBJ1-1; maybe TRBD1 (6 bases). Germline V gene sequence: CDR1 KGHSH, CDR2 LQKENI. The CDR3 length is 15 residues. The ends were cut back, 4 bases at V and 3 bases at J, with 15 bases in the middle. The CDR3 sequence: CASSLEHRVDTEAFF. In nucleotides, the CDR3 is TGTGCCAGCTCACTCGAACACAGGGTAGACACTGAAGCTTTCTTT.

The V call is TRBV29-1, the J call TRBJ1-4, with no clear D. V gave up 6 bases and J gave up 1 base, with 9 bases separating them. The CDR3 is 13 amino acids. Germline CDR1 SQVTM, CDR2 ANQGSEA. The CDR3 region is CSVQEGTNEKLFF. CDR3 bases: TGCAGCGTCCAGGAGGGAACTAATGAAAAACTGTTTTTT.

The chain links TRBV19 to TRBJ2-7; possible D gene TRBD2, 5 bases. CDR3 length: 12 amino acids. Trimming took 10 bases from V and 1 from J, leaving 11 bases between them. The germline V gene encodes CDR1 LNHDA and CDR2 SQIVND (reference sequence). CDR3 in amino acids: CATMDFSYEQYF. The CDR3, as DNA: TGTGCCACCATGGACTTTTCCTACGAGCAGTACTTC.

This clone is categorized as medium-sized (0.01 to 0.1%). The DNA for the CDR3 is TGCGCCAGCAGCCTGACAGGGATATCAATTCGGGATACGCAGTATTTT. Protein product: CASSLTGISIRDTQYF. The chain combines TRBV5-1 with TRBJ2-3; 7 nucleotides line up with TRBD1. The CDR3 contains 16 residues. Germline V gives CDR1 SGHRS, CDR2 YFSETQ. Unmatched junction bases numbered 14, after V lost 4 bases and J lost 6 bases.

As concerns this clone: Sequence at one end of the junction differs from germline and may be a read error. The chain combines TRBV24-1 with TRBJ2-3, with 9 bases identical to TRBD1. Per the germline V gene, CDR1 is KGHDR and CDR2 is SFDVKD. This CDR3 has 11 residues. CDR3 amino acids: CATSAGTGRFF. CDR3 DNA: TGTGCCACCAGTGCCGGGACAGGGCGATTTTTT.

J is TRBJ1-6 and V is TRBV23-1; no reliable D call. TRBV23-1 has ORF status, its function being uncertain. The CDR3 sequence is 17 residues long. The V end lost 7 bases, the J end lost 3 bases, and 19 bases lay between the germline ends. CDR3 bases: TGCGCCAGCACCAAACTCAGCCCGGAGGACTATAATTCACCCCTCCACTTT. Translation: CASTKLSPEDYNSPLHF.

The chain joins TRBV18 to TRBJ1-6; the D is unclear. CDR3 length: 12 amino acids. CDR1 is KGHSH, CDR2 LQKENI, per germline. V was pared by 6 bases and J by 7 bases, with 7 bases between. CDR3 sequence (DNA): TGTGCCAGCTCTCAACAGAATTCACCCCTCCACTTT. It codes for CASSQQNSPLHF.

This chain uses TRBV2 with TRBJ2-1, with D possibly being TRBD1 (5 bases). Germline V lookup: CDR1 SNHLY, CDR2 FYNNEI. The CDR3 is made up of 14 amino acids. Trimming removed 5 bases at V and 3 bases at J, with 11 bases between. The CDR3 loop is CASSQRQYYNEQFF. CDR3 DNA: TGTGCCAGCAGTCAACGACAGTACTACAATGAGCAGTTCTTC.

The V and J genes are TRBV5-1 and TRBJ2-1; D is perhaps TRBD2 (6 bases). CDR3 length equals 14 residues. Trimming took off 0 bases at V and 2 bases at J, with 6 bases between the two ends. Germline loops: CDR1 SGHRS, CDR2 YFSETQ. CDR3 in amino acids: CASSLGGAYNEQFF. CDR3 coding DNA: TGCGCCAGCAGCTTGGGCGGGGCCTACAATGAGCAGTTCTTC. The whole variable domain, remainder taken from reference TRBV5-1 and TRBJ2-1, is KAGVTQTPRYLIKTRGQQVTLSCSPISGHRSVSWYQQTPGQGLQFLFEYFSETQRNKGNFPGRFSGRQFSNSRSEMNVSTLELGDSALYLCASSLGGAYNEQFFGPGTRLTVL.

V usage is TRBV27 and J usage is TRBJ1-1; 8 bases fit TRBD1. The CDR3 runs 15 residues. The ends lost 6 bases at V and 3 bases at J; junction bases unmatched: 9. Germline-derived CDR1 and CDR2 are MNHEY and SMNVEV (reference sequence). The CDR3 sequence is CASSLGQQGDTEAFF. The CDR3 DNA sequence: TGTGCCAGCAGCCTAGGGCAACAGGGGGACACTGAAGCTTTCTTT.